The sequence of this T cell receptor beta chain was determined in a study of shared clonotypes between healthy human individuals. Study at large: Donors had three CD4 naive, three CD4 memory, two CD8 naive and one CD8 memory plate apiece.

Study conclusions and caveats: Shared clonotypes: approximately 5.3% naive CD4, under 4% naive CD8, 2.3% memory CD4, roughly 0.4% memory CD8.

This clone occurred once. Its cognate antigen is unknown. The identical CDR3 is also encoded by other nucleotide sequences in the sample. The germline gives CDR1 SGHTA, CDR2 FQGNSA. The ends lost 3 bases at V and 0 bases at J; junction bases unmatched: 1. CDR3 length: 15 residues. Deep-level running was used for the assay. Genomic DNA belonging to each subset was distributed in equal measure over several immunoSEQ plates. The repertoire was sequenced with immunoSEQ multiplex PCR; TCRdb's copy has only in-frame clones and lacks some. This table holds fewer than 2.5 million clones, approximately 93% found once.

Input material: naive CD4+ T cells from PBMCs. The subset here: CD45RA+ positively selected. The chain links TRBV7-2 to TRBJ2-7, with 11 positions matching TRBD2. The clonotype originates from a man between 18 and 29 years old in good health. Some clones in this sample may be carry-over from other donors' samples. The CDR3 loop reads CASSFGLAGSYEQYF. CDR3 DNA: TGTGCCAGCAGCTTCGGACTAGCGGGCTCCTACGAGCAGTACTTC.